This passage covers 19 T cell receptor beta chains from one sample sequenced in a study of blood T cell repertoires in COVID-19. The assay was immunoSEQ multiplex PCR, and TCRdb's table has in-frame clones only and misses some. The sample includes 90,000 to 140,000 clones, more than 80% of them seen just once. The material sequenced was peripheral blood. All receptors come from a woman in her seventies with acute or convalescent COVID-19.

The chain links TRBV30 to TRBJ1-4; 7 nucleotides align to TRBD1. V lost 5 bases and J lost 7; bases outside the gene matches: 7. The CDR3 totals 13 residues. CDR1 and CDR2 (germline): GTSNPN, SVGIG (reference sequence). CDR3 bases: TGTGCCTGGGGACAGGTTATATTTGAAAAACTGTTTTTT. The encoded protein is CAWGQVIFEKLFF.

The CDR3 DNA reads TGTGCCTGGAACGTAGGACAGGGAATATATGAGCAGTTCTTC. Protein product: CAWNVGQGIYEQFF. V and J are TRBV30 and TRBJ2-1; 8 bases fit TRBD1. This CDR3 has 14 residues. V lost 4 bases, J lost 8 bases, and 10 bases stayed unmatched. Germline values: CDR1 GTSNPN, CDR2 SVGIG (reference sequence).

The chain has TRBV5-1 and TRBJ2-3; D uncertain. This CDR3 has 14 amino acids. Germline V lookup: CDR1 SGHRS, CDR2 YFSETQ. Trimming left V 0 bases short and J 1 base short, with 6 bases between. As DNA, the CDR3 is TGCGCCAGCAGCTTGGGTACAGGCACAGATACGCAGTATTTT. Encoded protein: CASSLGTGTDTQYF.

The table lists this clone with a few counts. The rearrangement joins TRBV6-5 to TRBJ2-3; 8 bases are a match to TRBD1. The CDR3 spans 15 residues. Germline-derived CDR1 and CDR2 are MNHEY and SVGAGI. With 6 bases clipped from V and 0 bases from J, the junction kept 5 bases outside the gene matches. The CDR3 region has the DNA TGTGCCAGCAGACCCGACAGGGGTAGCACAGATACGCAGTATTTT. This codes for CASRPDRGSTDTQYF.

This chain joins TRBV2 and TRBJ2-1; TRBD2 agrees at 12 bases. The CDR3 extends over 18 amino acids. Germline CDR1 is SNHLY and CDR2 is FYNNEI. Germline trimming cut 4 bases from V and 7 bases from J; bases unmatched to any gene: 14. The CDR3 loop reads CASSAPLLLAGGMNEQFF. Here the CDR3 DNA reads TGTGCCAGCAGTGCCCCACTACTCCTAGCGGGAGGGATGAATGAGCAGTTCTTC.

The genes are TRBV29-1 and TRBJ2-1, with 7 bases fitting TRBD1. The V gene's germline CDR1 is SQVTM and CDR2 ANQGSEA. With V trimmed by 7 bases and J by 2 bases, 5 bases remained unmatched. The CDR3 runs 13 residues. The CDR3 spells CSASTGTYNEQFF. CDR3 DNA sequence: TGCAGCGCCTCGACAGGGACCTACAATGAGCAGTTCTTC.

CDR3 loop: CASSLLAGAYNEQFF. CDR3 nucleotide sequence: TGTGCCAGCAGTCTCCTAGCGGGAGCCTACAATGAGCAGTTCTTC. The rearrangement joins TRBV28 to TRBJ2-1; 10 bases align to TRBD2. CDR1 and CDR2 from the germline V gene are MDHEN and SYDVKM. CDR3 length: 15 amino acids. Germline trimming cut 5 bases from V and 2 bases from J; bases unmatched to any gene: 3.

The J gene is TRBJ2-3, the V gene TRBV7-2; 11 nucleotides agree with TRBD2. From germline, CDR1 is SGHTA and CDR2 FQGNSA. V lost 0 bases and J lost 4; bases outside the gene matches: 3. This CDR3 has 16 residues. CDR3 residues: CASSLATSGVADTQYF. CDR3 DNA: TGTGCCAGCAGCTTAGCGACTAGCGGGGTTGCAGATACGCAGTATTTT.

This clone appeared a few times. The CDR3 spells CASSYRGINYGYTF. CDR3 DNA: TGTGCCAGCAGCTACAGGGGGATTAACTATGGCTACACCTTC. The chain employs TRBV28 and TRBJ1-2, with 8 bases aligning to TRBD1. The CDR3 is 14 residues long. From germline, CDR1 is MDHEN and CDR2 SYDVKM. V gave up 6 bases and J gave up 1 base; unmatched junction bases: 4.

The chain carries TRBV7-2 and TRBJ2-1; D possibly corresponds to TRBD2 (5 bases). The V end lost 6 bases, the J end lost 8 bases, and 17 bases lay between the germline ends. CDR1 and CDR2 from the germline V gene are SGHTA and FQGNSA. This CDR3 is 14 amino acids long. In DNA, the CDR3 is TGTGCCAGCAGAAGCCCGGGTCACGGGGATGAGCAGTTCTTC. Its protein product is CASRSPGHGDEQFF.

This rearrangement joins TRBV5-8 to TRBJ1-2; 8 bases align to TRBD1. Germline values: CDR1 SGHTS, CDR2 YDEGEE. The CDR3 contains 14 residues. V dropped 0 bases and J dropped 2; count of bases not matched to a gene: 0. The CDR3 DNA reads as TGTGCCAGCAGCTTGGGACAGGGGAACTATGGCTACACCTTC. It yields the protein CASSLGQGNYGYTF.

This clone has a handful of counts. V gene TRBV19 combines with J gene TRBJ2-1; 8 bases map to TRBD2. The ends lost 8 bases at V and 4 bases at J; junction bases unmatched: 10. Germline lookup yields CDR1 LNHDA and CDR2 SQIVND (reference sequence). The CDR3 runs 15 residues. CDR3 DNA sequence: TGTGCCAGTCTTCCAAGGACGGGGGGGTACAATGAGCAGTTCTTC. It encodes CASLPRTGGYNEQFF.

This sequence joins TRBV9 and TRBJ2-3; TRBD2 is a possible D gene (6 bases). V was trimmed by 1 base and J by 1 base, leaving 10 bases between them. The V gene's germline CDR1 is SGDLS and CDR2 YYNGEE. The CDR3 runs to 15 residues. CDR3 nucleotides: TGTGCCAGCAGCGTACGGGACTCCCGCACAGATACGCAGTATTTT. This sequence encodes CASSVRDSRTDTQYF.

V usage is TRBV7-2 and J usage is TRBJ2-1, with 8 bases lining up with TRBD2. The CDR3 runs 15 residues. Germline V gene sequence: CDR1 SGHTA, CDR2 FQGNSA. The J segment lost 7 bases and the V segment lost 5 bases, leaving 10 bases of the junction unmatched. CDR3 amino acids: CASSDLGTSGNEQFF. The CDR3 DNA reads TGTGCCAGCAGCGACCTCGGGACTAGTGGGAATGAGCAGTTCTTC.

The chain has TRBV6-2 or TRBV6-3 and TRBJ2-3, with D perhaps TRBD2 (6 bases). There are 17 residues in the CDR3. Looked up from germline, CDR1 is MNHEY and CDR2 is SVGEGT. V was cut by 1 base and J by 0 bases, with 14 bases left in between. CDR3 nucleotide sequence: TGTGCCAGCAGTTACTTAGCGGCGGTCGATAGCACAGATACGCAGTATTTT. Translating it yields CASSYLAAVDSTDTQYF.

V gene TRBV7-6 combines with J gene TRBJ2-1; 7 positions match TRBD2. After removal of 7 bases from V and 9 bases from J, the junction contained 15 bases not matched to a gene. CDR1 and CDR2 (germline): SGHVS, FNYEAQ. The CDR3 loop spans 15 amino acids. The DNA of the CDR3 is TGTGCCAGCACCAAGGGAGGGGAACTAGTCGCTGAGCAGTTCTTC. This gives the protein CASTKGGELVAEQFF.

The rearrangement joins TRBV5-1 to TRBJ2-5, with 10 nucleotides matching TRBD2. This CDR3 contains 17 residues. V trimming: 0 bases; J trimming: 4 bases; junction bases outside the gene matches: 9. CDR1 is SGHRS, CDR2 YFSETQ, per germline. This chain's CDR3 is CASSLAPLAGVGETQYF. DNA for the CDR3: TGCGCCAGCAGCTTGGCGCCGCTAGCGGGAGTCGGAGAGACCCAGTACTTC.

The gene calls are TRBV7-3 and TRBJ2-5, with D perhaps TRBD2 (6 bases). The CDR3 consists of 14 residues. Germline V lookup: CDR1 SGHTA, CDR2 FQGTGA. Deletions cut 2 bases from V and 5 bases from J, with 12 bases between. Here the CDR3 DNA reads TGTGCCAGCAGCTTATATCCCGGGAGTGAGACCCAGTACTTC. Translation: CASSLYPGSETQYF.

This chain uses TRBV13 with TRBJ1-2; TRBD1 aligns across 9 bases. The germline CDR1 and CDR2 sequences are PRHDT and FYEKMQ (reference sequence). The V gene end was trimmed by 1 base and the J gene end by 1 base; junction bases not matched to a gene: 19. The CDR3 runs to 21 residues. The CDR3: CASSLEGWLRQDRGGNYGYTF. The CDR3 nucleotides are TGTGCCAGCAGCTTAGAAGGGTGGCTCCGGCAGGACAGGGGTGGTAACTATGGCTACACCTTC. Together with reference TRBV13 and TRBJ1-2, the CDR3 gives the full variable domain: AAGVIQSPRHLIKEKRETATLKCYPIPRHDTVYWYQQGPGQDPQFLISFYEKMQSDKGSIPDRFSAQQFSDYHSELNMSSLELGDSALYFCASSLEGWLRQDRGGNYGYTFGSGTRLTVV.